These T cell receptor beta chains were read from a single sample in a study of blood T cell repertoires in COVID-19. Sequencing was performed with immunoSEQ multiplex PCR; in TCRdb, only in-frame clones are kept and a portion is missing. The table lists some 220,000 clones, approximately 85% of them singletons. The sequenced sample was peripheral blood. These receptor sequences come from a woman in her 70s with COVID-19, enrolled during active disease. Both conserved end residues are part of each CDR3. The D gene is left open where the match is weak. For some rows the clone size is stated as once, few or many, or as a class when expanded; others skip it.

TGTGCCATCACACAGGGCCCGAACACTGAAGCTTTCTTT,CAITQGPNTEAFF,TRBJ1-1,.,.,TRBV2
TGCGCCAGCAGCTTGGGACAGGGCGGCGGCTACACCTTC,CASSLGQGGGYTF,TRBJ1-2,few,TRBD1,TRBV5-1
TGTGCCACCAGTGATTACGCAGGCTCTGAAGCTTTCTTT,CATSDYAGSEAFF,TRBJ1-1,.,.,TRBV24-1
TGTGCCAGCAGCGTAGAAGGGGGCGCTTACGAGCAGTACTTC,CASSVEGGAYEQYF,TRBJ2-7,.,TRBD1,TRBV9
TGTGCTAGCAGCTACTCCTATGGAGATACGCAGTATTTT,CASSYSYGDTQYF,TRBJ2-3,.,.,TRBV7-7
TGCAGCGTTGAAAAGACAGCGAACACTGAAGCTTTCTTT,CSVEKTANTEAFF,TRBJ1-1,.,.,TRBV29-1
TGCGCCAGCAGCTTGGGGCTAGCGGGGGACTACGAGCAGTACTTC,CASSLGLAGDYEQYF,TRBJ2-7,.,TRBD2,TRBV5-1
TGTGCCAGCACTTTAAGCGCCCGGAGGGAGCAGTTCTTC,CASTLSARREQFF,TRBJ2-1,few,.,TRBV12-3/TRBV12-4
TGTGCCAGCAGCTCTTGGGACAGGCGGCGGGAAGGCTACACCTTC,CASSSWDRRREGYTF,TRBJ1-2,.,TRBD1,TRBV5-6
TGTGCCAGCATCGAGCGGACGGACTTATCTTTGGGTCAGCATTTT,CASIERTDLSLGQHF,TRBJ1-5,.,.,TRBV6-5
TGTGCCAGCAGCTTATTTACGCGGGGAGGGGGTTACGATGGCTACACCTTC,CASSLFTRGGGYDGYTF,TRBJ1-2,.,.,TRBV7-8
TGTGCCAGCAGTGAGGAGTTCTACGAGCAGTACTTC,CASSEEFYEQYF,TRBJ2-7,.,.,TRBV2
TGTGCCAGCAGTGAGTTCGGTATGAACACTGAAGCTTTCTTT,CASSEFGMNTEAFF,TRBJ1-1,.,.,TRBV2
TGTGCCAGCAGTAGGACAGGGGGAAGGACTGAAGCTTTCTTT,CASSRTGGRTEAFF,TRBJ1-1,once,TRBD1,TRBV6-2/TRBV6-3
TGTGCCAGTAGAGACAGGGGGCGCGAGGAGACCCAGTACTTC,CASRDRGREETQYF,TRBJ2-5,.,TRBD1,TRBV19
TGTGCCAGCAGCCCCCTGCAAACTAGCGGGCTATACGAGCAGTACTTC,CASSPLQTSGLYEQYF,TRBJ2-7,.,TRBD2,TRBV7-9
TGTGCCAGCAAGAATCTAGTAACTAATGAAAAACTGTTTTTT,CASKNLVTNEKLFF,TRBJ1-4,.,.,TRBV2
TGTGCCAGCAGCTTAGTGGCAGGGGCCCCCTACGAGCAGTACTTC,CASSLVAGAPYEQYF,TRBJ2-7,once,.,TRBV7-2
TGTGCCAGCAGCCCCCTCGGTCGGGGGAACACTGAAGCTTTCTTT,CASSPLGRGNTEAFF,TRBJ1-1,.,.,TRBV6-2/TRBV6-3
TGTGCCACCAGTGGACCGGGACAGGGGAACTATGGCTACACCTTC,CATSGPGQGNYGYTF,TRBJ1-2,.,TRBD1,TRBV24-1
TGTGCCAGCAGGACCGACATCGAGGAGACCCAGTACTTC,CASRTDIEETQYF,TRBJ2-5,.,.,TRBV7-9
TGTGCCAGCAGCTTAGGCGGGGTGGGAAAAGAGACCCAGTACTTC,CASSLGGVGKETQYF,TRBJ2-5,.,.,TRBV7-2
TGTGCCAGCAGCCAGGGCAGGGGGATTGGAAACACCATATATTTT,CASSQGRGIGNTIYF,TRBJ1-3,.,TRBD1,TRBV4-2
TGTTCATCGGGGTGGTCCCTTGGTCAGCCCCAGCATTTT,CSSGWSLGQPQHF,TRBJ1-5,.,.,TRBV27
TGCGCCAGCAGCTTGGAAGGACAGGGAACCTCACCCCTCCACTTT,CASSLEGQGTSPLHF,TRBJ1-6,.,TRBD1,TRBV5-1
TGTGCCAGCAGTGACAGGGGCGGCACCGGGGAGCTGTTTTTT,CASSDRGGTGELFF,TRBJ2-2,.,.,TRBV2
TGCAGCGTTTCTCGGGACAGGGACACCGGGGAGCTGTTTTTT,CSVSRDRDTGELFF,TRBJ2-2,.,TRBD1,TRBV29-1
TGTGCCATCAGTGCTGGGGGGGAAGGAGGGGAGCAGTACTTC,CAISAGGEGGEQYF,TRBJ2-7,many,TRBD2,TRBV10-3
TGTGCCAGCAGCTTACGGGCGGGAGTGGTCGGCGAGCAGTACTTC,CASSLRAGVVGEQYF,TRBJ2-7,once,TRBD2,TRBV11-2
TGTGCCAGCGGACAGGCCTACTACGAGCAGTACTTC,CASGQAYYEQYF,TRBJ2-7,.,TRBD1,TRBV6-5
TGTGCCAGCAGCTTGGTGGCCAGGACAGTTCTCTACGAGCAGTACTTC,CASSLVARTVLYEQYF,TRBJ2-7,.,.,TRBV5-6
TGTGCCAGCAGCTGGGGGGAAAACACTGAAGCTTTCTTT,CASSWGENTEAFF,TRBJ1-1,.,.,TRBV7-8
TGTGCCAGCTCAACCGGGACAGGGGTTTCACCCCTCCACTTT,CASSTGTGVSPLHF,TRBJ1-6,.,TRBD1,TRBV18
TGTGCCAGTAGTCCCCAGTTGGTGACAGGGGGCGCATCGGTTTACGAGCAGTACTTC,CASSPQLVTGGASVYEQYF,TRBJ2-7,.,TRBD1,TRBV19
TGCGCCAGCAGGGGCCAGAATTCACCCCTCCACTTT,CASRGQNSPLHF,TRBJ1-6,.,.,TRBV4-3
TGCGCCAGCAGCCAAGGGGCCCCCCGGGGGCAGCCCCAGCATTTT,CASSQGAPRGQPQHF,TRBJ1-5,once,.,TRBV4-1
TGTGCCAGCAGCTTCCAGACTCCGGGACTAGCGGGAGCGAATGAGCAGTTCTTC,CASSFQTPGLAGANEQFF,TRBJ2-1,.,TRBD2,TRBV11-2